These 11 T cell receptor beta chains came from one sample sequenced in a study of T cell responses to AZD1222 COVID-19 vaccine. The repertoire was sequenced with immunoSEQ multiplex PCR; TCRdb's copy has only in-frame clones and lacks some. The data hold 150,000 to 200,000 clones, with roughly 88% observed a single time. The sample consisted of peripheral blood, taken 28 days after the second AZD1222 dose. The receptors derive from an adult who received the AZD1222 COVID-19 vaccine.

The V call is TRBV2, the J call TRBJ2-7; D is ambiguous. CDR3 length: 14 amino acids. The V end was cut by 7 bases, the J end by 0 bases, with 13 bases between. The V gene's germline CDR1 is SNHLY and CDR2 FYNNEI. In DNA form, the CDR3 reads TGTGCCAGCAACTCTAGGGTTAGCTCCTACGAGCAGTACTTC. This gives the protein CASNSRVSSYEQYF.

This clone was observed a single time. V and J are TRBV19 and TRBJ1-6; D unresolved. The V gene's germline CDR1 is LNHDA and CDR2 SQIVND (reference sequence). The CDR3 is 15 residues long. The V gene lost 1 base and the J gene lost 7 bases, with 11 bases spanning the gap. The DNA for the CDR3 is TGTGCCAGTAGTATAGGGGTGCGAGGCAATTCACCCCTCCACTTT. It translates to CASSIGVRGNSPLHF.

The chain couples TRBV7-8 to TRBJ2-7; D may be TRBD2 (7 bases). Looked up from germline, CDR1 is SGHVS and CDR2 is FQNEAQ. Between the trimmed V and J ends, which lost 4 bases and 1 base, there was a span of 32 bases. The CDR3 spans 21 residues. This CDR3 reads CASSSPREGPVSKRGSYEQYF. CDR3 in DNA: TGTGCCAGCAGCTCACCAAGGGAGGGGCCCGTCTCAAAAAGGGGGTCCTACGAGCAGTACTTC.

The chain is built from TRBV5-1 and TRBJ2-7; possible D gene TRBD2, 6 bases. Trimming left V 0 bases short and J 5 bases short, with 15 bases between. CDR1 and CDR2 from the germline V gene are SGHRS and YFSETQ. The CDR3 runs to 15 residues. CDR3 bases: TGCGCCAGCAGCTTGGCCAGGGAGGAAAGAAACGAGCAGTACTTC. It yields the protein CASSLAREERNEQYF. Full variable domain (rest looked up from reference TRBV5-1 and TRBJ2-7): KAGVTQTPRYLIKTRGQQVTLSCSPISGHRSVSWYQQTPGQGLQFLFEYFSETQRNKGNFPGRFSGRQFSNSRSEMNVSTLELGDSALYLCASSLAREERNEQYFGPGTRLTVT.

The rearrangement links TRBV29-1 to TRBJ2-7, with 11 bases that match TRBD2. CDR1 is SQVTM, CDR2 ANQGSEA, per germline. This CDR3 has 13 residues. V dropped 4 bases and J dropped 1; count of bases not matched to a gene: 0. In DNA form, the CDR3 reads TGCAGCGTTGTAGCGGGAGGGTCCTACGAGCAGTACTTC. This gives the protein CSVVAGGSYEQYF.

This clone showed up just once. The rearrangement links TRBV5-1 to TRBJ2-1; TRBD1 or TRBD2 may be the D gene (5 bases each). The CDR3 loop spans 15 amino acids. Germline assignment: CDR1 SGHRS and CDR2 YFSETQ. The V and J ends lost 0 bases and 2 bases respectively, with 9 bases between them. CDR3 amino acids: CASSLGGTPYNEQFF. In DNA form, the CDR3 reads TGCGCCAGCAGCTTGGGAGGGACCCCCTACAATGAGCAGTTCTTC.

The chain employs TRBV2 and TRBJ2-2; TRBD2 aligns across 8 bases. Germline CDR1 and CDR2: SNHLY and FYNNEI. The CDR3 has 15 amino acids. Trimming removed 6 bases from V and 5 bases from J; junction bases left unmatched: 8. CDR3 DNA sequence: TGTGCCAGCAGGACAGAGCGGGGGAGGACCGGGGAGCTGTTTTTT. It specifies CASRTERGRTGELFF.

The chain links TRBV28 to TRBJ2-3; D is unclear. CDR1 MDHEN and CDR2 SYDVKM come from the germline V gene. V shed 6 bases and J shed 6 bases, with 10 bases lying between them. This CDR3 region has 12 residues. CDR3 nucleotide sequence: TGTGCCAGCAGCCTAACAAGGGATACGCAGTATTTT. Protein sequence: CASSLTRDTQYF.

The CDR3, as DNA: TGTGCCAGCAGTCCTTCTCGCGGGGGGGGTAGAGCCGGGGAGCTGTTTTTT. Translating gives CASSPSRGGGRAGELFF. The V call is TRBV6-6, the J call TRBJ2-2, with TRBD2 identical over 9 bases. J gave up 6 bases and V 5 bases, and 13 bases lay outside the gene matches. Germline V CDR1 and CDR2: MNHNY, SVGAGI (reference sequence). The CDR3 runs to 17 residues.

CDR3 sequence reads: CATSDPGLGSYEQYF. As DNA, the CDR3 is TGTGCCACCAGTGATCCGGGACTAGGATCCTACGAGCAGTACTTC. The chain has TRBV24-1 and TRBJ2-7, with 8 nucleotides matching TRBD2. The ends lost 3 bases at V and 1 base at J; junction bases unmatched: 4. CDR3 length equals 15 residues. Germline V gives CDR1 KGHDR, CDR2 SFDVKD.

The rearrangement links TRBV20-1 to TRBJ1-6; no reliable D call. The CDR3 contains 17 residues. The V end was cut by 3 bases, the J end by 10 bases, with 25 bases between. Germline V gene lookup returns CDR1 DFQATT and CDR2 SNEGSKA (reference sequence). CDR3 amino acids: CSASKTQALNMRSPLHF. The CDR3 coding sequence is TGCAGTGCTAGTAAGACCCAGGCTCTTAACATGAGGTCACCCCTCCACTTT.